The rows below give T cell receptor beta chains drawn from one sample of a study of human T cells and chemical hapten exposure. Using its own MiXCR run on the RACE reads, TCRdb lists one record per CDR3 protein. The table has around 82,000 distinct CDR3 sequences, more than 6.5% seen once. Source: whole blood, taken in connection with sensitization to the hapten diphenylcyclopropenone (DPC). The source of these receptors is a woman in her 30s with alopecia areata. Some clones in this sample may be carry-over from other donors' samples. Both conserved end residues are trimmed from each CDR3. The D gene is left open where the match is weak.

TRBV10-3 | NA | AISGWTGGGNGGNEQF
TRBV29-1 | NA | SVEETGGGTEAF
TRBV20-1 | NA | SASPDREAF
TRBV4-2 | NA | ASSQVGKVLNQPQH
TRBV30 | NA | AWTEFRDGYT
TRBV2 | NA | ASRIGQFGSQPQH
TRBV24-1 | NA | ATSDPGQNTGELF
TRBV20-1 | NA | SARRGGTQY
TRBV3-1 | NA | ASSRLRENTEAF
TRBV18 | TRBD1 | ASSPATGRLGVYGYT
TRBV9 | TRBD2 | ASSHGLAGGSTDTQY
TRBV20-1 | NA | SASVGLSPHEQY
TRBV6-5 | NA | ASSYSGSGYEQY
TRBV3-1 | NA | ASSHPRGQRLGETQY
TRBV4-1 | NA | ASSQAQGVGNQPQH
TRBV20-1 | NA | SASPSRGAERLF
TRBV2 | NA | ASSEFRGYNEQF
TRBV20-1 | NA | SARDWGHGEQF